The 7 T cell receptor beta chains listed next were all sequenced from one sample in a study of blood T cell repertoires in COVID-19. Using immunoSEQ multiplex PCR, the repertoire was profiled, and TCRdb retains in-frame clones only, with some absent. The top ten hold roughly 4.5% of the sample, which has 86,000 or so clones, roughly 86% seen once. The sample comprised peripheral blood. These receptors originate from a man in his forties or fifties with active or convalescent COVID-19.

In its sample, this clone was seen many times. CDR3 residues: CASSIETGPGELFF. In DNA, the CDR3 is TGTGCCAGTAGTATAGAAACAGGGCCCGGGGAGCTGTTTTTT. V gene TRBV19 combines with J gene TRBJ2-2, with D possibly TRBD1 on 6 matching bases. The length of the CDR3 is 14 residues. V was pared by 0 bases and J by 6 bases, with 8 bases between. Germline V gives CDR1 LNHDA, CDR2 SQIVND (reference sequence). Supplemented by reference TRBV19 and TRBJ2-2, the full variable domain reads DGGITQSPKYLFRKEGQNVTLSCEQNLNHDAMYWYRQDPGQGLRLIYYSQIVNDFQKGDIAEGYSVSREKKESFPLTVTSAQKNPTAFYLCASSIETGPGELFFGEGSRLTVL.

The rearrangement joins TRBV27 to TRBJ2-7; tentative D call: TRBD2 (6 bases). V was trimmed by 0 bases and J by 6 bases, leaving 6 bases between them. Germline values: CDR1 MNHEY, CDR2 SMNVEV (reference sequence). This CDR3 comprises 12 residues. The CDR3 nucleotides are TGTGCCAGCAGTTTATCTAGCGGCGAGCAGTACGTC. It is translated as CASSLSSGEQYV.

This chain links TRBV28 with TRBJ2-1, with 12 bases aligning to TRBD2. The CDR3 consists of 17 residues. Germline V gene data show CDR1 as MDHEN and CDR2 as SYDVKM. Losses at the gene ends were 4 bases for V and 0 bases for J; bases not matched to a gene: 4. The CDR3 loop reads CASSSSSGGVSYNEQFF. The CDR3 DNA is TGTGCCAGCAGTTCTTCTAGCGGGGGGGTCTCCTACAATGAGCAGTTCTTC.

This clone has a single count. The chain uses TRBV6-2 or TRBV6-3 and TRBJ1-2; D is perhaps TRBD1 (5 bases). This CDR3 comprises 13 residues. Between the trimmed V and J ends, which lost 3 bases and 2 bases, there was a span of 7 bases. CDR1 and CDR2 from the germline V gene are MNHEY and SVGEGT. As DNA, the CDR3 is TGTGCCAGCAGTTATTACAGGAACTATGGCTACACCTTC. This translates into CASSYYRNYGYTF.

The chain uses TRBV27 and TRBJ1-3; D is possibly TRBD1 (6 bases). Between the trimmed V and J ends, which lost 5 bases and 3 bases, there was a span of 11 bases. CDR1 MNHEY and CDR2 SMNVEV come from the germline V gene (reference sequence). There are 14 residues in the CDR3. The CDR3 bases are TGTGCCAGCAGTCCACAGGGAAATGGAAACACCATATATTTT. It specifies CASSPQGNGNTIYF.

In DNA, the CDR3 is TGCGCCAGCAGCTTGGAGGGACACTCTAATGAAAAACTGTTTTTT. Its protein product is CASSLEGHSNEKLFF. The chain joins TRBV5-1 to TRBJ1-4, with D tentatively TRBD1 (6 bases). Trimming removed 0 bases at V and 3 bases at J, with 9 bases between. Germline V CDR1 and CDR2: SGHRS, YFSETQ. The CDR3 is 15 amino acids.

The rearrangement links TRBV4-1 to TRBJ1-6; D may be TRBD1 (5 bases). The V gene lost 1 base and the J gene lost 6 bases, with 10 bases spanning the gap. The CDR3 loop spans 15 amino acids. The germline V gene encodes CDR1 MGHRA and CDR2 YSYEKL. In nucleotides, the CDR3 is TGCGCCAGCAGCCAAGTCGCGGGGGTTAATTCACCCCTCCACTTT. This translates into CASSQVAGVNSPLHF.